A single sample gave rise to the 30 T cell receptor beta chains below, sequenced in a study of graft-versus-host responses after intestinal transplantation. Data came from immunoSEQ multiplex PCR; TCRdb stores just in-frame clones and leaves some out. The sample lists about 25,000 clones, roughly 94% seen once, with about 0.56% in the top ten. The sample in question was PBMCs, obtained 156 days after intestinal transplant. These receptors were taken from a human patient who received an intestinal transplant, so some T cells may come from the graft donor.

CDR3 loop: CASSQRAWTGLSTDTQYF. CDR3 nucleotides: TGCGCCAGCAGCCAAAGAGCCTGGACAGGGCTCAGCACAGATACGCAGTATTTT. V is TRBV4-3 and J is TRBJ2-3; TRBD1 agrees at 8 bases. Germline V CDR1 and CDR2: LGHNA, YSLEER. The CDR3 is made up of 18 amino acids. V lost 2 bases, J lost 0 bases, and 10 bases stayed unmatched.

This chain uses TRBV27 with TRBJ2-3; D is uncertain. CDR3 size: 15 residues. Germline CDR1 and CDR2: MNHEY and SMNVEV (reference sequence). Deletions cut 0 bases from V and 3 bases from J, with 10 bases between. CDR3 sequence: CASSLSSIGTDTQYF. CDR3 in DNA: TGTGCCAGCAGTTTATCCTCTATCGGAACAGATACGCAGTATTTT.

V gene TRBV6-5 combines with J gene TRBJ2-1; unclear D gene. V lost 2 bases to trimming and J lost 10 bases, with 6 bases between them. CDR3 length: 11 amino acids. Germline-derived CDR1 and CDR2 are MNHEY and SVGAGI. This CDR3 reads CASSYRYEQFF. In DNA form, the CDR3 reads TGTGCCAGCAGTTACAGGTACGAGCAGTTCTTC.

This chain links TRBV10-3 with TRBJ2-1; D might be TRBD2 (6 bases). The germline V and J ends were trimmed by 10 bases and 5 bases, with 18 bases remaining between them. This CDR3 has 14 amino acids. Germline CDR1 and CDR2: ENHRY and SYGVKD. CDR3 loop: CATDDGSGDNEQFF. For the CDR3, the DNA is TGTGCCACCGACGACGGGAGTGGGGACAATGAGCAGTTCTTC.

The chain links TRBV7-9 to TRBJ1-1; no clear D. The CDR3 has 15 residues. CDR1 is SEHNR, CDR2 FQNEAQ, per germline (reference sequence). Trimming stripped 6 bases from V and 0 bases from J, with 14 bases between. As DNA, the CDR3 is TGTGCCAGCAGACAGTACGGGCCTTTGAACACTGAAGCTTTCTTT. This gives the protein CASRQYGPLNTEAFF.

This clone has only a few counts. V and J are TRBV6-5 and TRBJ1-2; D remains unclear. The CDR3 sequence is 15 residues long. Trimming left V 2 bases short and J 2 bases short, with 12 bases between. Germline CDR1 reads MNHEY; CDR2 reads SVGAGI. CDR3 sequence reads: CASSYGGIRNYGYTF. CDR3 DNA: TGTGCCAGCAGTTACGGAGGAATCAGGAACTATGGCTACACCTTC.

The chain recombines TRBV11-2 with TRBJ2-3; no clear D. The CDR3 contains 14 residues. CDR1 is SGHAT and CDR2 is FQNNGV in the germline V gene. Trimming shortened V by 0 bases and J by 1 base, and 5 bases separated the two germline ends. CDR3 nucleotide sequence: TGTGCCAGCAGCTTAGAGCCAGGCACAGATACGCAGTATTTT. Translation: CASSLEPGTDTQYF.

This chain connects TRBV6-6 to TRBJ2-7; D is perhaps TRBD1 (5 bases). Germline V gives CDR1 MNHNY, CDR2 SVGAGI (reference sequence). The V end was cut by 9 bases, the J end by 7 bases, with 16 bases between. The CDR3 sequence is 12 residues long. CDR3 nucleotides: TGTGCCAGTCAGGGCAGGTTAGTAGAGCAGTACTTC. It translates to CASQGRLVEQYF.

The chain joins TRBV23-1 to TRBJ1-2; 8 bases line up with TRBD1. TRBV23-1 is identified as an open reading frame with a role that is uncertain. The CDR3 spans 15 residues. Trimming took 1 base from V and 4 from J; bases not matched to a gene: 5. The CDR3 DNA sequence: TGCGCCAGCAGTCAATTCCGGACAGGGAGCTATGGCTACACCTTC. Its protein product is CASSQFRTGSYGYTF.

Points on this clone: Other DNA sequences in the sample encode the same CDR3. CDR3 loop: CASSESFGGEFATNEKLFF. CDR3 nucleotide sequence: TGCGCCAGCAGTGAGTCGTTTGGAGGGGAATTTGCAACTAATGAAAAACTGTTTTTT. This sequence joins TRBV10-1 and TRBJ1-4, with a tentative D call TRBD1 (5 bases). The V end was cut by 0 bases, the J end by 0 bases, with 17 bases between. This CDR3 is 19 amino acids long. The V gene's germline CDR1 is WNHNN and CDR2 SYGVQD (reference sequence).

The chain recombines TRBV6-5 with TRBJ2-5, with TRBD2 matching over 11 bases. Trimming took 3 bases from V and 2 from J; bases not matched to a gene: 5. This CDR3 region has 16 residues. CDR1 and CDR2 from the germline V gene are MNHEY and SVGAGI. Here the CDR3 DNA reads TGTGCCAGCAGTTATACGACTAGCGGGACACAAGAGACCCAGTACTTC. This codes for CASSYTTSGTQETQYF.

The V gene is TRBV2, the J gene TRBJ1-5; maybe TRBD1 (6 bases). V was cut by 6 bases and J by 0 bases, with 12 bases left in between. Germline loops: CDR1 SNHLY, CDR2 FYNNEI. The CDR3 has 15 residues. The CDR3 nucleotides are TGTGCCAGCAGGGAACAGGGTTATAGCAATCAGCCCCAGCATTTT. Translating gives CASREQGYSNQPQHF.

This chain connects TRBV11-2 to TRBJ2-1; TRBD1 agrees at 7 bases. In germline, CDR1 is SGHAT, CDR2 FQNNGV. The ends lost 5 bases at V and 5 bases at J; junction bases unmatched: 9. The CDR3 covers 15 residues. The CDR3 nucleotides read TGTGCCAGCAGCCGAGCCCCCGGGACAGACAATGAGCAGTTCTTC. Protein: CASSRAPGTDNEQFF.

The chain recombines TRBV27 with TRBJ2-3; TRBD2 is a possible D gene (6 bases). Trimming left V 5 bases short and J 4 bases short, with 13 bases between. This CDR3 region has 14 residues. Germline CDR1 reads MNHEY; CDR2 reads SMNVEV (reference sequence). CDR3 residues: CASSTGTVPDTQYF. In DNA form, the CDR3 reads TGTGCCAGCAGTACCGGGACTGTGCCAGATACGCAGTATTTT.

CDR3 sequence: CASSQARWTAYEQYF. The CDR3 region has the DNA TGCGCCAGCAGCCAAGCTCGGTGGACAGCCTACGAGCAGTACTTC. The chain employs TRBV4-3 and TRBJ2-7; D is perhaps TRBD1 (6 bases). With 1 base removed from V and 2 bases from J, the gap between germline ends came to 12 bases. From germline, CDR1 is LGHNA and CDR2 YSLEER. This CDR3 has 15 amino acids.

The V call is TRBV4-1, the J call TRBJ1-1; unclear D gene. V was trimmed by 0 bases and J by 4 bases, leaving 18 bases between them. CDR3 length: 17 residues. Germline V gene data show CDR1 as MGHRA and CDR2 as YSYEKL. For the CDR3, the DNA is TGCGCCAGCAGCCAAGATCGCCAGCAGACTTCTAGCACTGAAGCTTTCTTT. Residues: CASSQDRQQTSSTEAFF.

The rearrangement uses TRBV7-2 and TRBJ1-5; TRBD1 matches at 7 bases. The V segment lost 1 base and the J segment 4 bases; nucleotides outside the gene matches: 4. In germline, CDR1 is SGHTA, CDR2 FQGNSA. CDR3 length equals 15 residues. CDR3 amino acids: CASSLEGQQNQPQHF. In DNA form, the CDR3 reads TGTGCCAGCAGCTTAGAGGGACAGCAAAATCAGCCCCAGCATTTT.

The chain links TRBV7-9 to TRBJ1-4, with 9 bases identical to TRBD1. CDR1 is SEHNR and CDR2 is FQNEAQ in the germline V gene (reference sequence). V was clipped by 7 bases and J by 2 bases; unmatched bases: 14. CDR3 length equals 18 residues. In nucleotides, the CDR3 is TGTGCCAGCACCCTTTTTGGGGACAGGGAAGCGACTAATGAAAAACTGTTTTTT. This sequence encodes CASTLFGDREATNEKLFF.

The chain is built from TRBV7-6 and TRBJ2-7; D possibly corresponds to TRBD2 (5 bases). The CDR3 has 14 residues. Per the germline V gene, CDR1 is SGHVS and CDR2 is FNYEAQ. With 5 bases removed from V and 3 bases from J, the gap between germline ends came to 14 bases. Here the CDR3 reads CASSAGLPIYEQYF. CDR3 coding DNA: TGTGCCAGCAGCGCCGGACTGCCGATCTACGAGCAGTACTTC.

The V and J genes are TRBV6-1 and TRBJ1-5; tentatively, D is TRBD1 (6 bases). Germline V CDR1 and CDR2: MNHNS, SASEGT. The CDR3 spans 16 residues. V lost 3 bases, J lost 0 bases, and 12 bases lay in between. CDR3 loop: CASSDRGLYSNQPQHF. The CDR3 DNA reads TGTGCCAGCAGTGACAGGGGTCTTTATAGCAATCAGCCCCAGCATTTT.

This chain links TRBV19 with TRBJ2-3; perhaps TRBD1 as D (5 bases). With 6 bases removed from V and 6 bases from J, the gap between germline ends came to 19 bases. This CDR3 is built from 15 residues. Germline V CDR1 and CDR2: LNHDA, SQIVND (reference sequence). This CDR3 is CASRGAQVDFDTQYF. CDR3 in DNA: TGTGCCAGTAGAGGGGCCCAGGTCGATTTCGATACGCAGTATTTT.

The gene calls are TRBV19 and TRBJ1-2, with D possibly being TRBD1 (5 bases). The germline V gene has CDR1 LNHDA and CDR2 SQIVND (reference sequence). This CDR3 region has 14 residues. The V end was cut by 3 bases, the J end by 6 bases, with 14 bases between. Here the CDR3 reads CASSMFGGQHGYTF. CDR3 coding DNA: TGTGCCAGTAGTATGTTCGGGGGTCAGCATGGCTACACCTTC.

CDR3 bases: TGTGCCAGCAGCCCCGTCGGGGACAGTACCTACGAGCAGTACTTC. Protein sequence: CASSPVGDSTYEQYF. The chain is built from TRBV7-9 and TRBJ2-7, with 7 nucleotides matching TRBD1. Germline lookup yields CDR1 SEHNR and CDR2 FQNEAQ (reference sequence). Trimming at V came to 5 bases and at J to 2 bases, leaving 9 bases not matched to a gene. CDR3 size: 15 residues.

The V and J genes are TRBV18 and TRBJ2-6; weak D call: TRBD1 (5 bases). Deletions cut 2 bases from V and 4 bases from J, with 18 bases between. The CDR3 length is 18 residues. Germline lookup yields CDR1 KGHSH and CDR2 LQKENI. CDR3 sequence reads: CASSPVDRGSSGANVLTF. In DNA form, the CDR3 reads TGTGCCAGCTCACCAGTTGATAGGGGCTCTTCAGGGGCCAACGTCCTGACTTTC.

The chain uses TRBV4-1 and TRBJ1-4; no firm D call. Germline-derived CDR1 and CDR2 are MGHRA and YSYEKL. Deletions cut 4 bases from V and 5 bases from J, with 14 bases between. There are 15 residues in the CDR3. DNA for the CDR3: TGCGCCAGCAGCCCTATCGGGTTTCGAAATGAAAAACTGTTTTTT. This sequence encodes CASSPIGFRNEKLFF.

The chain links TRBV7-9 to TRBJ2-3; D call uncertain. The CDR3 contains 12 residues. Trimming shortened V by 2 bases and J by 3 bases, and 3 bases separated the two germline ends. Germline V lookup: CDR1 SEHNR, CDR2 FQNEAQ (reference sequence). This chain's CDR3 is CASSLSTDTQYF. In nucleotides, the CDR3 is TGTGCCAGCAGCTTATCAACAGATACGCAGTATTTT. The variable domain in full, with the rest retrieved from reference TRBV7-9 and TRBJ2-3, is DTGVSQNPRHKITKRGQNVTFRCDPISEHNRLYWYRQTLGQGPEFLTYFQNEAQLEKSRLLSDRFSAERPKGSFSTLEIQRTEQGDSAMYLCASSLSTDTQYFGPGTRLTVL.

This chain connects TRBV30 to TRBJ1-6; TRBD1 matches at 9 bases. Per the germline V gene, CDR1 is GTSNPN and CDR2 is SVGIG (reference sequence). The CDR3 spans 14 residues. The J segment lost 10 bases and the V segment lost 3 bases, leaving 7 bases of the junction unmatched. CDR3 amino acids: CAWSDRGGGSPLHF. Here the CDR3 DNA reads TGTGCCTGGAGCGACAGGGGGGGCGGGTCACCCCTCCACTTT.

This chain links TRBV7-9 with TRBJ2-6; D is possibly TRBD1 (5 bases). Per germline, CDR1 SEHNR and CDR2 FQNEAQ (reference sequence). Trimming took 4 bases from V and 0 from J, leaving 13 bases between them. The CDR3 covers 17 residues. CDR3 loop: CASSWGSPLSGANVLTF. The DNA for the CDR3 is TGTGCCAGCAGCTGGGGCAGTCCGCTCTCTGGGGCCAACGTCCTGACTTTC.

The chain employs TRBV5-4 and TRBJ2-1, with 7 nucleotides matching TRBD2. The CDR3 is 14 amino acids. Germline loops: CDR1 SGHNT, CDR2 YYREEE (reference sequence). With 1 base clipped from V and 8 bases from J, the junction kept 6 bases outside the gene matches. The CDR3 nucleotides read TGTGCCAGCAGCTTGTCAGCGGGAATCTATGAGCAGTTCTTC. Protein: CASSLSAGIYEQFF.

The CDR3 spells CASSQDVTSVLETQYF. The CDR3 DNA reads as TGCGCCAGCAGCCAAGACGTGACTAGCGTGTTAGAGACCCAGTACTTC. The J gene is TRBJ2-5, the V gene TRBV4-3; 8 nucleotides match TRBD2. Germline CDR1 reads LGHNA; CDR2 reads YSLEER. J was trimmed by 4 bases and V by 0 bases; bases with no gene match: 7. There are 16 residues in the CDR3.